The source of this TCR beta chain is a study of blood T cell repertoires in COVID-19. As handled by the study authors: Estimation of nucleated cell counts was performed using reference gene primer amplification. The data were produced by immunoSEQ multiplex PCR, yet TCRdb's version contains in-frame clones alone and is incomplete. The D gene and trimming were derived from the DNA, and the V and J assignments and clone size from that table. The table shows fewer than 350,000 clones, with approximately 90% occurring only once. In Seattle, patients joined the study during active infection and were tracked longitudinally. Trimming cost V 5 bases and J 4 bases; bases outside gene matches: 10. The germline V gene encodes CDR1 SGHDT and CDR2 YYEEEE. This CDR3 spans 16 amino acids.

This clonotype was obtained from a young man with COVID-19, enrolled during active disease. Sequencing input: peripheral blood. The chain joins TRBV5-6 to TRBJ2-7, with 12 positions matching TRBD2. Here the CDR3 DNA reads TGTGCCAGCAGACCTAGCGGGGGGGCTCTCCCGTACGAGCAGTACTTC. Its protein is CASRPSGGALPYEQYF. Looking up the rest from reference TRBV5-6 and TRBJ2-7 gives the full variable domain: DAGVTQSPTHLIKTRGQQVTLRCSPKSGHDTVSWYQQALGQGPQFIFQYYEEEERQRGNFPDRFSGHQFPNYSSELNVNALLLGDSALYLCASRPSGGALPYEQYFGPGTRLTVT.